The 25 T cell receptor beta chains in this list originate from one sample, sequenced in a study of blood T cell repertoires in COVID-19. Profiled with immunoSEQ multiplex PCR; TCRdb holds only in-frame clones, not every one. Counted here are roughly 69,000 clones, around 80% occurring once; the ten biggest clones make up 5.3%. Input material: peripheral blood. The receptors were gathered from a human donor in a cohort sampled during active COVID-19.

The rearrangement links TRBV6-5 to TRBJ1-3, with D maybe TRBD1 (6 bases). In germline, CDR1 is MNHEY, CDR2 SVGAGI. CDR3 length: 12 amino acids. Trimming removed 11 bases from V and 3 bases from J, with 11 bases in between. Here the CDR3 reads CAGRTDGNTIYF. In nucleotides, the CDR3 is TGTGCCGGTAGGACAGATGGAAACACCATATATTTT.

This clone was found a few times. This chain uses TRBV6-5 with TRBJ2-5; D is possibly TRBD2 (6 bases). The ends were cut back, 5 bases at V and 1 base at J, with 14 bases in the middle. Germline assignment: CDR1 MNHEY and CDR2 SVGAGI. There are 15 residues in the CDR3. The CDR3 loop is CASSLTPGGQETQYF. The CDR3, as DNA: TGTGCCAGCAGTCTGACACCCGGGGGCCAAGAGACCCAGTACTTC.

The CDR3 DNA reads as TGTGCCAGCAGCCGAGGGGGTTTTGCTGGAAACACCATATATTTT. Translating gives CASSRGGFAGNTIYF. This sequence joins TRBV14 and TRBJ1-3; possible D gene TRBD1, 6 bases. This CDR3 has 15 residues. The germline CDR1 and CDR2 sequences are SGHDN and FVKESK. Deletions cut 4 bases from V and 2 bases from J, with 12 bases between.

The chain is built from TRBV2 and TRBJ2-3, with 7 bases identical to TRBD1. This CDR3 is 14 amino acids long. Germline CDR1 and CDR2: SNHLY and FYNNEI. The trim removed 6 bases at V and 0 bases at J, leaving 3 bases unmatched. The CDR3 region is CASSPGGSTDTQYF. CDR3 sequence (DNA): TGTGCCAGCAGCCCAGGGGGTAGCACAGATACGCAGTATTTT.

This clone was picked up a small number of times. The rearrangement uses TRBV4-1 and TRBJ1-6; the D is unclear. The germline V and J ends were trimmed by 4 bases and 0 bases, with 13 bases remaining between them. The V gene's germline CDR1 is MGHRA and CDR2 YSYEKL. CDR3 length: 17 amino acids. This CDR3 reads CASSLGEGSSYNSPLHF. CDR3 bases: TGCGCCAGCAGCCTCGGGGAGGGCAGCTCCTATAATTCACCCCTCCACTTT.

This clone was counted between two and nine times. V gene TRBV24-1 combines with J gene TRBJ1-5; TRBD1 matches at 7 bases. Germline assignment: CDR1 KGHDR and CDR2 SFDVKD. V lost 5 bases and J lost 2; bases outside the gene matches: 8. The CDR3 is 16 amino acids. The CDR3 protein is CATSVLLQGRNQPQHF. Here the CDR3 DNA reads TGTGCCACCAGTGTGCTACTACAGGGGCGCAATCAGCCCCAGCATTTT.

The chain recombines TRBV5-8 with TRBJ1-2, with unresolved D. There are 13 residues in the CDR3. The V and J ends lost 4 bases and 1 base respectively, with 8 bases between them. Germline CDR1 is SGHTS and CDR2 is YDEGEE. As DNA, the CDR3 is TGTGCCAGCAGCCTACAGAATAACTATGGCTACACCTTC. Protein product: CASSLQNNYGYTF.

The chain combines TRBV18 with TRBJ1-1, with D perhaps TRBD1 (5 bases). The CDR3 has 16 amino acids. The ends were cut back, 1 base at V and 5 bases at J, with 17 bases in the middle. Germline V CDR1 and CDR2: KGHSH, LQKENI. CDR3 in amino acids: CASSPLGAGGKTEAFF. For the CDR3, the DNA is TGTGCCAGCTCACCACTCGGCGCGGGGGGAAAGACTGAAGCTTTCTTT. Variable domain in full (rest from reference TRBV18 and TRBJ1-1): NAGVMQNPRHLVRRRGQEARLRCSPMKGHSHVYWYRQLPEEGLKFMVYLQKENIIDESGMPKERFSAEFPKEGPSILRIQQVVRGDSAAYFCASSPLGAGGKTEAFFGQGTRLTVV.

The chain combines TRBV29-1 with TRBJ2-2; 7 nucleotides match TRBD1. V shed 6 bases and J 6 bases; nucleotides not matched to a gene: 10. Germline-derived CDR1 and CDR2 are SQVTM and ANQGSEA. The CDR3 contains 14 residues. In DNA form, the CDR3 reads TGCAGCGTCCAGGGGCAGGGGGTTTCCGGGGAGCTGTTTTTT. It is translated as CSVQGQGVSGELFF.

CDR3 protein: CASSRGVTSGSDTQYF. The CDR3 nucleotides are TGTGCCAGCAGCCGCGGGGTGACTAGCGGCTCAGATACGCAGTATTTT. The chain employs TRBV5-6 and TRBJ2-3; 9 bases align to TRBD2. Germline CDR1 SGHDT, CDR2 YYEEEE. The ends lost 4 bases at V and 4 bases at J; junction bases unmatched: 10. The CDR3 totals 16 residues.

CDR3 in DNA: TGTGCCAGTAGACCCACCAGGTCTGGACAGGGGACTAACTATGGCTACACCTTC. Translation: CASRPTRSGQGTNYGYTF. This chain uses TRBV19 with TRBJ1-2; the match to TRBD1 covers 9 bases. Trimming removed 6 bases from V and 0 bases from J; junction bases left unmatched: 14. Germline CDR1 reads LNHDA; CDR2 reads SQIVND (reference sequence). CDR3 length: 18 amino acids. Looking up the rest from reference TRBV19 and TRBJ1-2 gives the full variable domain: DGGITQSPKYLFRKEGQNVTLSCEQNLNHDAMYWYRQDPGQGLRLIYYSQIVNDFQKGDIAEGYSVSREKKESFPLTVTSAQKNPTAFYLCASRPTRSGQGTNYGYTFGSGTRLTVV.

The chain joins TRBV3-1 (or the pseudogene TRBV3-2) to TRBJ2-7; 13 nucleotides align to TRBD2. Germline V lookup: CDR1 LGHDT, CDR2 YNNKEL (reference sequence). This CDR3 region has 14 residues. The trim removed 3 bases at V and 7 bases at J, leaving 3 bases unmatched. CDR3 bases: TGTGCCAGCAGCCAGGGACTAGCGGGGCGTGAGCAGTACTTC. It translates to CASSQGLAGREQYF.

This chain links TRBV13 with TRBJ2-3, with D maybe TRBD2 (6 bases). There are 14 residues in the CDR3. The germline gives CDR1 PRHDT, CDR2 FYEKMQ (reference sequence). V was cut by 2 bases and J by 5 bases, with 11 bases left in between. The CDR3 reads CASSLRDSVDTQYF. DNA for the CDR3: TGTGCCAGCAGCTTACGGGACTCGGTAGATACGCAGTATTTT.

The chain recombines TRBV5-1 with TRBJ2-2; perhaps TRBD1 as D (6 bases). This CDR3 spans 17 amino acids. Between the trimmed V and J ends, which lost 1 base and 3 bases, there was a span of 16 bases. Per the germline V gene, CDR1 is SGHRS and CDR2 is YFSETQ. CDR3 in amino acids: CASSLYGGAADTGELFF. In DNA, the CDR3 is TGCGCCAGCAGCTTGTATGGGGGCGCGGCGGACACCGGGGAGCTGTTTTTT.

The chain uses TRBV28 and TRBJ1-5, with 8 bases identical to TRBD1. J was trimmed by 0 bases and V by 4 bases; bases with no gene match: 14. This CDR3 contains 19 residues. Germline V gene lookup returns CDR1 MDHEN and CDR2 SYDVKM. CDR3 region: CASSWGTGYGTYSNQPQHF. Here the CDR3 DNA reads TGTGCCAGCAGTTGGGGGACAGGATATGGGACATATAGCAATCAGCCCCAGCATTTT.

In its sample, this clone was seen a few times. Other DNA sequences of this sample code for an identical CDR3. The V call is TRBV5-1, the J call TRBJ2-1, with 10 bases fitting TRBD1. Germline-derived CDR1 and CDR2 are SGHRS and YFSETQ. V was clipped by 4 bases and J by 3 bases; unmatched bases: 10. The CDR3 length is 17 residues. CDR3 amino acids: CASSGSGTGDFYNEQFF. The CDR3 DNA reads TGCGCCAGCAGCGGCTCCGGGACAGGGGACTTCTACAATGAGCAGTTCTTC.

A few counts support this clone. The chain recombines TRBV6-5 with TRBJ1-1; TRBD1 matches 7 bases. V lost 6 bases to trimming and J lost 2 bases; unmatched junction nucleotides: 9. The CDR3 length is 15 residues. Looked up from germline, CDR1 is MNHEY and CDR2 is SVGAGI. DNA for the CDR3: TGTGCCAGCAGAAGAGCCCGGGACAGCAACACTGAAGCTTTCTTT. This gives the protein CASRRARDSNTEAFF.

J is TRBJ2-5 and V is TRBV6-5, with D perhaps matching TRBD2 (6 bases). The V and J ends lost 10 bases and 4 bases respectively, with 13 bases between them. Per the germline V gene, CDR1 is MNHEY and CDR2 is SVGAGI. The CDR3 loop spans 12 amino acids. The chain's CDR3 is CATKEGIETQYF. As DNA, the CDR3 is TGTGCCACCAAGGAGGGTATAGAGACCCAGTACTTC.

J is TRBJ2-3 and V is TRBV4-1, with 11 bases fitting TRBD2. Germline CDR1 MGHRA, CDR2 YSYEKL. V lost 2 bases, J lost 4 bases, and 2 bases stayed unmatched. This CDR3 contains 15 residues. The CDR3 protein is CASSQPTSGADTQYF. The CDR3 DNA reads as TGCGCCAGCAGCCAACCGACTAGCGGGGCAGATACGCAGTATTTT.

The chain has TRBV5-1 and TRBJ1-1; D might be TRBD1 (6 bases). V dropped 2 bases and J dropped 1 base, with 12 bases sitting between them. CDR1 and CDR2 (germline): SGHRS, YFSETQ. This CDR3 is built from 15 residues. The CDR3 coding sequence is TGCGCCAGCAGCTTCCCCCGGGGACAGAACACTGAAGCTTTCTTT. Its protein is CASSFPRGQNTEAFF.

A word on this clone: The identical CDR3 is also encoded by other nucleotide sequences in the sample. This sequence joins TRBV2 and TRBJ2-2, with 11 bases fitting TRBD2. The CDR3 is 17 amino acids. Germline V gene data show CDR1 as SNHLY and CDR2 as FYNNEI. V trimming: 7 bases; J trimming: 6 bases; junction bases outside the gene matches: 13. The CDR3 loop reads CASTQGRGLAVSGELFF. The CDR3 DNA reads TGTGCCAGCACCCAAGGGAGGGGACTAGCGGTTTCCGGGGAGCTGTTTTTT.

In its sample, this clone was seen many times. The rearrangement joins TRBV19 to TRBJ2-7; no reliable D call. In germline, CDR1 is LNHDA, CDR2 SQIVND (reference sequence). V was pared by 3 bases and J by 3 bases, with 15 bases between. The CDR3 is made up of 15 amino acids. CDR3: CASSIGSGHGYEQYF. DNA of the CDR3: TGTGCCAGTAGTATTGGGTCAGGTCATGGCTACGAGCAGTACTTC.

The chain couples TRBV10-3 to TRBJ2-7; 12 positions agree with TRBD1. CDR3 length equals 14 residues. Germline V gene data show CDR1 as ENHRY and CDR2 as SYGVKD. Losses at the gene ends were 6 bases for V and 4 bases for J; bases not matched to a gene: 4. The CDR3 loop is CAIRAGQGAYEQYF. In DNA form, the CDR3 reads TGTGCCATCAGAGCGGGACAGGGGGCGTACGAGCAGTACTTC.

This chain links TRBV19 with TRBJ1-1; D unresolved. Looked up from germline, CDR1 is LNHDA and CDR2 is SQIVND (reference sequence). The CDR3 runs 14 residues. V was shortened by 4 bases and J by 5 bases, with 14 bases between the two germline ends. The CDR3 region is CASSNQGGRTEAFF. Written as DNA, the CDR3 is TGTGCCAGTAGTAACCAAGGAGGAAGGACTGAAGCTTTCTTT.

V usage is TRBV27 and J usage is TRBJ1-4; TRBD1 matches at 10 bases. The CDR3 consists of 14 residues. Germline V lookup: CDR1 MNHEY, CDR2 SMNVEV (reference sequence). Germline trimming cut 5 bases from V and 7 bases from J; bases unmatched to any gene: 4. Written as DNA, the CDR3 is TGTGCCAGCAGTCGGACAGGGGGAGGTGAAAAACTGTTTTTT. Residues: CASSRTGGGEKLFF.